These T cell receptor beta chains were read from a single sample in a study of T cells after yellow fever vaccination. TCRdb fed the 5' RACE reads into MiXCR, producing one record per CDR3 protein. The data show some 350,000 distinct CDR3 sequences, under 14% seen once. Sequencing was performed on PBMCs, taken on the day of the first yellow fever vaccination. The source is a man aged 18 to 29 who received the YFV17D yellow fever vaccine. Both conserved end residues are part of each CDR3. The D gene is left open where the match is weak. Not every row has a clone size; where given, it reads once, few, many or a size class.

many TRBJ2-3 - TRBV11-2 CASSLDVFKVPTQYF
few TRBJ1-1 - TRBV7-2 CASSFIGGSTEAFF
- TRBJ2-1 TRBD2 TRBV2 CASTGLAGGEQFF
few TRBJ2-2 - TRBV12-3/TRBV12-4 CASGPKNTGELFF
many TRBJ2-5 - TRBV9 CASSVGAGAGETQYF
- TRBJ2-1 - TRBV5-6 CASGPGVRHNEQFF
few TRBJ2-3 - TRBV6-1 CASSERGGADTQYF
many TRBJ1-1 - TRBV28 CASYGRGGYTEAFF
few TRBJ2-1 - TRBV12-3/TRBV12-4 CASSLYPYNEQFF
few TRBJ2-3 - TRBV6-6 CASTAGSTDTQYF
- TRBJ2-7 - TRBV12-3/TRBV12-4 CASSLQIYSYEQYF
many TRBJ1-1 - TRBV29-1 CSVAPGWGMQNTEAFF
- TRBJ1-2 - TRBV19 CARRETGDYGYTF
many TRBJ2-3 TRBD1 TRBV5-1 CASSTGQGGDTQYF
few TRBJ2-3 - TRBV12-3/TRBV12-4 CASGRGALTDTQYF
many TRBJ2-5 - TRBV7-9 CASSRRQDQETQYF
few TRBJ1-4 TRBD1 TRBV7-9 CASSLGGQAEKLFF
- TRBJ1-6 TRBD1 TRBV5-1 CASSQTGQNSPLHF
- TRBJ1-1 TRBD1 TRBV19 CASSTRDSRTTEAFF
- TRBJ1-1 - TRBV7-6 CASSYGHNTEAFF
few TRBJ1-1 - TRBV5-6 CASSLGRPYTEAFF
few TRBJ2-5 TRBD2 TRBV6-2/TRBV6-3 CASSYPSGAQYF
few TRBJ1-5 TRBD1 TRBV4-1 CASSTRQGSGNQPQHF
- TRBJ2-5 - TRBV7-2 CASSLVGRVQETQYF
- TRBJ2-3 - TRBV7-2 CASSFPRESEDTDTQYF
few TRBJ2-6 - TRBV19 CASSITRRSDYSGANVLTF
- TRBJ2-7 - TRBV12-3/TRBV12-4 CASSLAGPPWEQYF
- TRBJ2-3 - TRBV6-2/TRBV6-3 CASSYPPAAGETDTQYF
few TRBJ2-5 TRBD2 TRBV12-3/TRBV12-4 CARDGGLQETQYF
- TRBJ2-2 - TRBV7-2 CAPGVAAPGPNTGELFF
- TRBJ2-3 - TRBV5-1 CSSSLGGQRGTDTQYF
- TRBJ2-3 TRBD2 TRBV9 CASSSNPLAGGGTDTQYF
- TRBJ1-2 TRBD1 TRBV5-1 CASSSKPGQNFPNYGYTF